The present TCR beta chain was sequenced within a study of blood T cell repertoires in COVID-19. Study as a whole: Some COVID-19 samples were acute and others convalescent; all came from the United States, Italy and Spain. In each case, the material was cDNA or gDNA derived from T cells, B-cell-depleted T cells, or PBMCs.

Comment on this clone: At one end, the junction sequence differs from germline, possibly due to a read error.

Original processing notes: Cell counts per sample came from amplifying reference gene primers. Some clones are missing from TCRdb's copy, which holds only in-frame ones; the method was immunoSEQ multiplex PCR. Clone size and the V and J calls come from that table; the DNA yielded D and trimming. The data hold about 93,000 clones, with about 77% observed a single time. The CDR3 consists of 14 residues. CDR1 is SSHAT and CDR2 is FNYEAQ in the germline V gene (reference sequence). The TCR comes from a human donor in a cohort sampled during active COVID-19. The sequenced sample consisted of peripheral blood. The V gene is TRBV7-7, the J gene TRBJ2-2, with TRBD1 identical over 7 bases. The CDR3 here is CASSQQGYTGELFF. CDR3 nucleotide sequence: TGTGCTAGCAGCCAACAGGGGTACACCGGGGAGCTGTTTTTT.